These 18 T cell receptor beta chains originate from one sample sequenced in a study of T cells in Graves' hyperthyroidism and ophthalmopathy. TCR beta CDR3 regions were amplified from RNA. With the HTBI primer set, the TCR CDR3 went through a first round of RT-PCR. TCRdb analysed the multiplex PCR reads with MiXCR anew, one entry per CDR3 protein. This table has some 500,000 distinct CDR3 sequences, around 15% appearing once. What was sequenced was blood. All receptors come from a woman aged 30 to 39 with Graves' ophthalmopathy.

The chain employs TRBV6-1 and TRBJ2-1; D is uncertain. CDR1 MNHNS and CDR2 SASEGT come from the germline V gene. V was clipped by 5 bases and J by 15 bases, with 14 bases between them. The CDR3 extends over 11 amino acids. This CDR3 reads CASSNYLRPFF. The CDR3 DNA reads TGTGCCAGCAGTAATTATTTGAGGCCGTTCTTC.

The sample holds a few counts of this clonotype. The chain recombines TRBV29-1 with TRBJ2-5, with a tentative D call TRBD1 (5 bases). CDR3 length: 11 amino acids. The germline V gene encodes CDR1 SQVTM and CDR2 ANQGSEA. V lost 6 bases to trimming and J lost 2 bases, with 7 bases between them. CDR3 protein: CSVRQQETQYF. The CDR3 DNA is TGCAGCGTCCGACAGCAAGAGACCCAGTACTTC.

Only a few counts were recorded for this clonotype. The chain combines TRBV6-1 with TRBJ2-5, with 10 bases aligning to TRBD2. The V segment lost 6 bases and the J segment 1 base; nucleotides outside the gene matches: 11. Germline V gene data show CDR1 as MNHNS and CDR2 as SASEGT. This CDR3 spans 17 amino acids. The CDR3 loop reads CASRKLAGRLGQETQYF. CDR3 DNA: TGTGCCAGCAGAAAACTAGCGGGACGGTTGGGCCAAGAGACCCAGTACTTC.

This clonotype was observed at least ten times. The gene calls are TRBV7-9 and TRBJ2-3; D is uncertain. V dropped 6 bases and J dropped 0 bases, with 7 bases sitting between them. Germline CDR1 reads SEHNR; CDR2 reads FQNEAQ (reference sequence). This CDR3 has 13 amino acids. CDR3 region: CASRPHSTDTQYF. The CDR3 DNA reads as TGTGCCAGCAGACCGCATAGCACAGATACGCAGTATTTT.

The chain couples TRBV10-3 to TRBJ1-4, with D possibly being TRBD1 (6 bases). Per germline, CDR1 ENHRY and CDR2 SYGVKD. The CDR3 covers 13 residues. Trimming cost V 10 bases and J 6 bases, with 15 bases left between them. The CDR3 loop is CATRDMGDEKLFF. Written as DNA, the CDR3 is TGTGCCACACGGGACATGGGCGATGAAAAACTGTTTTTT.

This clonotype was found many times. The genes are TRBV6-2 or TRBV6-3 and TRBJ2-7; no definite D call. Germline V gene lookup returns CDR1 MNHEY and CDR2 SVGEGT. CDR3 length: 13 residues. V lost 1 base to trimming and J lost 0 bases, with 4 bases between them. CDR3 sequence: CASSYLSSYEQYF. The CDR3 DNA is TGTGCCAGCAGTTACTTGAGCTCCTACGAGCAGTACTTC.

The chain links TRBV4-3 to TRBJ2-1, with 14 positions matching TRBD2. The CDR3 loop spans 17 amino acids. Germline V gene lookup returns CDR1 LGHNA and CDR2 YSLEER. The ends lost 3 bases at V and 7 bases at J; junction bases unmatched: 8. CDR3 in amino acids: CASSQGLAGANLNEQFF. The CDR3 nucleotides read TGCGCCAGCAGCCAGGGACTAGCGGGAGCAAACTTAAATGAGCAGTTCTTC.

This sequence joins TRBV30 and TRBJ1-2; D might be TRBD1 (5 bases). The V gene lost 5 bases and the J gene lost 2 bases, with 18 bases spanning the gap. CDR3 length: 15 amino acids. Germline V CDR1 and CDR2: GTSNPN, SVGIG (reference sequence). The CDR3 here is CAWALGGWGNYGYTF. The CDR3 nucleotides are TGTGCCTGGGCTCTCGGGGGATGGGGGAACTATGGCTACACCTTC.

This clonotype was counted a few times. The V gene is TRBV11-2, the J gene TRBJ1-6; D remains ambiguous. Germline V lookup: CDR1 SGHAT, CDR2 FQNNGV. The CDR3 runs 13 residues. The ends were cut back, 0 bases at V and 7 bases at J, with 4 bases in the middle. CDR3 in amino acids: CASSLERNSPLHF. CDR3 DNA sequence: TGTGCCAGCAGCTTAGAACGGAATTCACCCCTCCACTTT.

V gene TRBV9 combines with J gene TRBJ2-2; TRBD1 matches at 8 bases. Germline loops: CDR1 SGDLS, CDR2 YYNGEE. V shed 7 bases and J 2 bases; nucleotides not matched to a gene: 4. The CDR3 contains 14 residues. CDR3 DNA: TGTGCCAGCGCCGGGACAGGCAACACCGGGGAGCTGTTTTTT. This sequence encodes CASAGTGNTGELFF.

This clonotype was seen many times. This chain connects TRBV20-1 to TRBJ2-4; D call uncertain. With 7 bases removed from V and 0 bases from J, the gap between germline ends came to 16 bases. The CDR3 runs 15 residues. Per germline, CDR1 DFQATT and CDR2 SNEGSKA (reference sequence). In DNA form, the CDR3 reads TGCAGTGGCTATAGTGGTTCCGGAGCCAAAAACATTCAGTACTTC. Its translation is CSGYSGSGAKNIQYF.

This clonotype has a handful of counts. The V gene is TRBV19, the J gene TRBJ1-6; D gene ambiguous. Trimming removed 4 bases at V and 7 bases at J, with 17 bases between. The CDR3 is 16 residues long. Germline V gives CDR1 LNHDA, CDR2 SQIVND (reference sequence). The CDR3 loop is CASSTPRMGFNSPLHF. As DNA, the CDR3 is TGTGCCAGTAGTACCCCTAGGATGGGCTTCAATTCACCCCTCCACTTT.

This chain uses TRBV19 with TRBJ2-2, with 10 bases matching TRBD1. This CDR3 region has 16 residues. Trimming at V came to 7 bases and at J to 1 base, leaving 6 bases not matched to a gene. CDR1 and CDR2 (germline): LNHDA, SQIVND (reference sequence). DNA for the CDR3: TGTGCCAGTACGGGGGGGGACAGGGGGAACACCGGGGAGCTGTTTTTT. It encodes CASTGGDRGNTGELFF.

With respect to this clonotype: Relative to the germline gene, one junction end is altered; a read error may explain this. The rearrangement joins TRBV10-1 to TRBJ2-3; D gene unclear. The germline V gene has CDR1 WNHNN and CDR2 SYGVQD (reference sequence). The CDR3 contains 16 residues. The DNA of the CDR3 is TGCGCCAGCGGTGAGTGGACGGCTACTAGCACAGATACGCAGTATTTT. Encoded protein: CASGEWTATSTDTQYF.

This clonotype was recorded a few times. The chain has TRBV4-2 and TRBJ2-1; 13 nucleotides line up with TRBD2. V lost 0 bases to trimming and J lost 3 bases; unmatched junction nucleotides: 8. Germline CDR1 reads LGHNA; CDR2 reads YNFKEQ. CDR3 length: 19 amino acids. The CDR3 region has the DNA TGTGCCAGCAGCCAAGAGAGGGCAGGACTAGCGGGAGTCTACAATGAGCAGTTCTTC. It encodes CASSQERAGLAGVYNEQFF.

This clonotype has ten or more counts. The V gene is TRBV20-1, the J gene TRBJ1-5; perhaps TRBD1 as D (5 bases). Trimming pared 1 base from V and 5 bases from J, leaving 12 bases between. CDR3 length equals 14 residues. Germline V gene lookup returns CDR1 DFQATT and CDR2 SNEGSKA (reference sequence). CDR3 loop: CSARGGAEHQPQHF. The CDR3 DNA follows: TGCAGTGCTAGAGGCGGGGCGGAGCATCAGCCCCAGCATTTT.

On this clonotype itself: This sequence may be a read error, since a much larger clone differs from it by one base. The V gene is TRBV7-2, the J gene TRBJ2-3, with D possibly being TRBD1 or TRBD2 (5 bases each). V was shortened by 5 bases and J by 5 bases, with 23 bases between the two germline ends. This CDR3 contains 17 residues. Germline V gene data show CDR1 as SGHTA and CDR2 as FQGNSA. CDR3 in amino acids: CASSQAPRDRGVDTQYF. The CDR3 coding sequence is TGTGCCAGCAGCCAAGCCCCCCGGGACCGAGGGGTAGATACGCAGTATTTT.

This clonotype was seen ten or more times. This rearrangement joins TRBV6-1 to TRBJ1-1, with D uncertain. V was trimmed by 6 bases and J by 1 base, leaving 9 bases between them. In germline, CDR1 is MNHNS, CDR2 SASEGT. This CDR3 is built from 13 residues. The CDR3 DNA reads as TGTGCCAGCAGAGTGGCAACGAACACTGAAGCTTTCTTT. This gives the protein CASRVATNTEAFF.